These 11 T cell receptor beta chains were all obtained from the same sample, sequenced in a study of blood T cell repertoires in COVID-19. The repertoire was sequenced with immunoSEQ multiplex PCR; TCRdb's copy has only in-frame clones and lacks some. Among approximately 530,000 clones listed, about 88% were seen once. Sequencing was performed on peripheral blood. These receptors were taken from a woman in her forties or fifties with COVID-19, enrolled during active disease.

The gene calls are TRBV11-2 and TRBJ1-1; D possibly corresponds to TRBD1 (5 bases). The CDR3 spans 12 residues. Trimming shortened V by 2 bases and J by 7 bases, and 8 bases separated the two germline ends. Looked up from germline, CDR1 is SGHAT and CDR2 is FQNNGV. Written as DNA, the CDR3 is TGTGCCAGCAGCTTAACAGGCTATGAAGCTTTCTTT. Its translation is CASSLTGYEAFF.

V is TRBV5-1 and J is TRBJ2-6; possibly TRBD2 for D (5 bases). Deletions cut 5 bases from V and 3 bases from J, with 9 bases between. Germline values: CDR1 SGHRS, CDR2 YFSETQ. CDR3 size: 14 residues. The CDR3 spells CASSGGIGANVLTF. The CDR3 nucleotides read TGCGCCAGCAGTGGAGGAATTGGGGCCAACGTCCTGACTTTC.

This chain links TRBV11-2 with TRBJ1-6, with unresolved D. V was trimmed by 6 bases and J by 7 bases, leaving 16 bases between them. Per the germline V gene, CDR1 is SGHAT and CDR2 is FQNNGV. The CDR3 is 15 residues long. The CDR3 sequence is CASRLRTGGNSPLHF. CDR3 DNA: TGTGCCAGCAGACTGCGGACGGGAGGGAATTCACCCCTCCACTTT.

J is TRBJ1-2 and V is TRBV2; 7 positions match TRBD1. Germline V gives CDR1 SNHLY, CDR2 FYNNEI. The CDR3 covers 16 residues. V lost 0 bases to trimming and J lost 2 bases; unmatched junction nucleotides: 6. The CDR3 bases are TGTGCCAGCAGTGAAGCCACAGGGGATCCCAACTATGGCTACACCTTC. Amino acids: CASSEATGDPNYGYTF.

This chain links TRBV5-1 with TRBJ1-6; D is uncertain. The CDR3 is made up of 14 amino acids. The V gene lost 4 bases and the J gene lost 5 bases, with 10 bases spanning the gap. The germline gives CDR1 SGHRS, CDR2 YFSETQ. CDR3 in amino acids: CASSVTGDNSPLHF. The CDR3 coding sequence is TGCGCCAGCAGCGTGACGGGAGATAATTCACCCCTCCACTTT. The full variable domain, in which reference TRBV5-1 and TRBJ1-6 provide the parts outside the CDR3, is KAGVTQTPRYLIKTRGQQVTLSCSPISGHRSVSWYQQTPGQGLQFLFEYFSETQRNKGNFPGRFSGRQFSNSRSEMNVSTLELGDSALYLCASSVTGDNSPLHFGNGTRLTVT.

The chain carries TRBV6-2 or TRBV6-3 and TRBJ1-1, with D possibly matching TRBD1 (5 bases). Trimming left V 0 bases short and J 0 bases short, with 20 bases between. The CDR3 length is 19 residues. CDR1 is MNHEY, CDR2 SVGEGT, per germline. Written as DNA, the CDR3 is TGTGCCAGCAGTTACTCGATTGCAGGGCCCGATCTCATGAACACTGAAGCTTTCTTT. Encoded protein: CASSYSIAGPDLMNTEAFF.

V and J are TRBV3-1 (or the pseudogene TRBV3-2) and TRBJ2-2; 10 bases map to TRBD2. After removal of 1 base from V and 6 bases from J, the junction contained 2 bases not matched to a gene. The CDR3 loop spans 15 amino acids. Germline CDR1 is LGHDT and CDR2 is YNNKEL (reference sequence). DNA of the CDR3: TGTGCCAGCAGCCAAGTTAGCGGGGGGCCCGGGGAGCTGTTTTTT. Amino acids: CASSQVSGGPGELFF.

The rearrangement uses TRBV24-1 and TRBJ1-1, with D uncertain. The ends were cut back, 4 bases at V and 6 bases at J, with 11 bases in the middle. Germline V gene sequence: CDR1 KGHDR, CDR2 SFDVKD. CDR3 size: 13 residues. The CDR3: CATSDPQASEAFF. CDR3 bases: TGTGCCACCAGTGACCCTCAGGCTTCTGAAGCTTTCTTT.

The table lists this clone with a count of one. The chain carries TRBV13 and TRBJ2-4, with TRBD1 matching 8 bases. The germline gives CDR1 PRHDT, CDR2 FYEKMQ (reference sequence). The CDR3 sequence is 15 residues long. V shed 0 bases and J 5 bases; nucleotides not matched to a gene: 3. The CDR3 DNA sequence: TGTGCCAGCAGCTTAGGCCCGGGACAGGAAAACATTCAGTACTTC. Encoded protein: CASSLGPGQENIQYF.

The gene calls are TRBV9 and TRBJ2-5; 7 bases map to TRBD1. Germline-derived CDR1 and CDR2 are SGDLS and YYNGEE. CDR3 length equals 16 residues. The trim removed 1 base at V and 4 bases at J, leaving 10 bases unmatched. CDR3 in DNA: TGTGCCAGCAGCGTAACGGCGACAGGGACCCGAGAGACCCAGTACTTC. It translates to CASSVTATGTRETQYF.

The rearrangement joins TRBV4-1 to TRBJ1-2, with 9 bases matching TRBD1. V gave up 4 bases and J gave up 2 bases; unmatched junction bases: 17. The CDR3 is 19 residues long. The germline V gene has CDR1 MGHRA and CDR2 YSYEKL. For the CDR3, the DNA is TGCGCCAGCAGCCGGGAACCGGGACAGGGAACCTCGGAGAACTATGGCTACACCTTC. Translated: CASSREPGQGTSENYGYTF.